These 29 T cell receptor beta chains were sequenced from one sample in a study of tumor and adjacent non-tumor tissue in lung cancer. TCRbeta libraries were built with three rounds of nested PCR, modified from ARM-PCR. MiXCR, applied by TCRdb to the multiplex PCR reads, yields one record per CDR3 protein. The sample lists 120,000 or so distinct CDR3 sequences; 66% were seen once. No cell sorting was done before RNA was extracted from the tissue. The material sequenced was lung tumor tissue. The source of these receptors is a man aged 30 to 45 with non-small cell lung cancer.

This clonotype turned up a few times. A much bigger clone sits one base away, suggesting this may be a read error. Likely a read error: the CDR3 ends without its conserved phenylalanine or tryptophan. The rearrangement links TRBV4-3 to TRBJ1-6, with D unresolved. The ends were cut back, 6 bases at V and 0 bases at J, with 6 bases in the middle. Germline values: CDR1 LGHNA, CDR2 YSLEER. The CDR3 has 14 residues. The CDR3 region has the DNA TGCGCCAGCAGTGTAAGCTCCTATAATTCACCCCTCCACTAT. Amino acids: CASSVSSYNSPLHY.

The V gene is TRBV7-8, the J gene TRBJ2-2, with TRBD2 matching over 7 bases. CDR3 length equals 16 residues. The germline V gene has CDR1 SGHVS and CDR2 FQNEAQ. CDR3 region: CTNSLGGRAYTGELFF. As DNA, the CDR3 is TGTACCAACAGCTTAGGAGGGAGGGCCTACACCGGGGAGCTGTTTTTT. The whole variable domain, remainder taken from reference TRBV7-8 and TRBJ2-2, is GAGVSQSPRYKVAKRGQDVALRCDPISGHVSLFWYQQALGQGPEFLTYFQNEAQLDKSGLPSDRFFAERPEGSVSTLKIQRTQQEDSAVYLCTNSLGGRAYTGELFFGEGSRLTVL.

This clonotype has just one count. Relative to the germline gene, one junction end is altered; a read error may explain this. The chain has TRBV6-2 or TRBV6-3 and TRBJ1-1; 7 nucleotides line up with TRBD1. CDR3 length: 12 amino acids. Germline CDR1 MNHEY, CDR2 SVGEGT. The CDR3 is CACSYAGGDAFF. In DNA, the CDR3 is TGTGCCTGCAGTTACGCAGGGGGTGATGCTTTCTTT.

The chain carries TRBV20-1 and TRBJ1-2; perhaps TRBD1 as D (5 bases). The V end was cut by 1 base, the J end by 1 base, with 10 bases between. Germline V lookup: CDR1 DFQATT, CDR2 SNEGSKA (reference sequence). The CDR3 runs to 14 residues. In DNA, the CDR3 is TGCAGTGCTAGAGCGACAGTCGTTAACTATGGCTACACCTTC. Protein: CSARATVVNYGYTF.

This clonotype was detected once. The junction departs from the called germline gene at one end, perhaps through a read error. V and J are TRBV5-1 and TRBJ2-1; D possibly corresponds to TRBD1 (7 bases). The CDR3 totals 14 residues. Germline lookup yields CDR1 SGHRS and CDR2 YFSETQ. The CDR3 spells CASSLRRGHNEHFF. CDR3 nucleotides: TGCGCCAGCAGCTTGAGGAGGGGGCACAATGAGCATTTCTTC. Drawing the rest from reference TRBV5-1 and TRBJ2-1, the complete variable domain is KAGVTQTPRYLIKTRGQQVTLSCSPISGHRSVSWYQQTPGQGLQFLFEYFSETQRNKGNFPGRFSGRQFSNSRSEMNVSTLELGDSALYLCASSLRRGHNEHFFGPGTRLTVL.

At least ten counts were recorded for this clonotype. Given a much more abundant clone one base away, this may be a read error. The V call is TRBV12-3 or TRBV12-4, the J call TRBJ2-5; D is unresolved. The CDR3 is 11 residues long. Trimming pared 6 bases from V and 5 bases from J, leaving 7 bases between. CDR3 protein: CASSPEETQYF. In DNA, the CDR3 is TGTGCCAGCAGCCCGGAGGAGACCCAGTACTTC.

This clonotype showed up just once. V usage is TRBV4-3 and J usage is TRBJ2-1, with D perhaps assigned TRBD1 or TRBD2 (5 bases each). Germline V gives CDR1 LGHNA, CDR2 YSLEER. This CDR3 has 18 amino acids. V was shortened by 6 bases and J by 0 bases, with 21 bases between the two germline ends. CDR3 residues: CASSQHFGTPSSYNEQFF. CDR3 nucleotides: TGCGCCAGCAGTCAACATTTTGGGACGCCCAGCTCCTACAATGAGCAGTTCTTC.

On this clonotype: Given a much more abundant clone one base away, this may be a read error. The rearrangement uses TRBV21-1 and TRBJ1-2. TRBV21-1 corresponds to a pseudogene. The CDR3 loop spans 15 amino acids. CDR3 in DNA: TGTGCCAGCACCCAGCCGGAGGCAGGGACTGATAGCTACACCTTC. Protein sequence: CASTQPEAGTDSYTF.

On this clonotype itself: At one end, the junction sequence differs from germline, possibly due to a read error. As DNA, the CDR3 is TGTAGTGGTAGAGATTTCAGGGGATACTCCAATCAGCCCCAGCATTTT. The encoded protein is CSGRDFRGYSNQPQHF. The chain employs TRBV20-1 and TRBJ1-5, with D possibly TRBD1 on 6 matching bases. Germline loops: CDR1 DFQATT, CDR2 SNEGSKA (reference sequence). The CDR3 runs 16 residues.

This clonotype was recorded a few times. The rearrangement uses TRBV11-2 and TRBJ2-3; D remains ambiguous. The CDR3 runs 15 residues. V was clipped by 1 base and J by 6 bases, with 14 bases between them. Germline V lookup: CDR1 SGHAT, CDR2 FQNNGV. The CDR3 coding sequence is TGTGCCAGCAGCTTAGTTGCGGTTATCTTTGATACGCAGTATTTT. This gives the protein CASSLVAVIFDTQYF. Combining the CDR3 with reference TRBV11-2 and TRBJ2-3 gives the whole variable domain EAGVAQSPRYKIIEKRQSVAFWCNPISGHATLYWYQQILGQGPKLLIQFQNNGVVDDSQLPKDRFSAERLKGVDSTLKIQPAKLEDSAVYLCASSLVAVIFDTQYFGPGTRLTVL.

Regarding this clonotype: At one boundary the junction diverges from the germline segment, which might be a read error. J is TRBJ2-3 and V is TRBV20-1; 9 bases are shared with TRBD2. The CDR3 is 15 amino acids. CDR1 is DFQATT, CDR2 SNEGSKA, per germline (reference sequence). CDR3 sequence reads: CSAWTSVRAADTQYF. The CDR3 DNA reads TGCAGTGCCTGGACTAGCGTGAGGGCCGCAGATACGCAGTACTTT.

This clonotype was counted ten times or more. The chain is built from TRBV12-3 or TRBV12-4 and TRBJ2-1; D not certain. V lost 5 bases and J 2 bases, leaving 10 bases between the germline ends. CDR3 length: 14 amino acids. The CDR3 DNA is TGTGCCAGCAGTACGACGGCCACCTACAATGAGCAGTTCTTC. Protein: CASSTTATYNEQFF.

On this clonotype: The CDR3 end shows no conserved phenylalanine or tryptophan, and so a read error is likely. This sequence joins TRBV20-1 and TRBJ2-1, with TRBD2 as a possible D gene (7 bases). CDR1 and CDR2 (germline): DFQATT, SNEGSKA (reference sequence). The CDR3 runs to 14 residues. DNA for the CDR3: TGCAGTGTTAGACAACCGGGGGGCTACGATGAGCAGTTCCTC. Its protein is CSVRQPGGYDEQFL.

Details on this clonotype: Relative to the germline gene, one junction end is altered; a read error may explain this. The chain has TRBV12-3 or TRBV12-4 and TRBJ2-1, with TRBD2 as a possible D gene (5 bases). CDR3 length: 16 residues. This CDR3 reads CPSSLLGPGSYNEQFF. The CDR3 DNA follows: TGTCCCAGCAGTTTGCTTGGTCCGGGATCCTACAATGAACAGTTCTTC.

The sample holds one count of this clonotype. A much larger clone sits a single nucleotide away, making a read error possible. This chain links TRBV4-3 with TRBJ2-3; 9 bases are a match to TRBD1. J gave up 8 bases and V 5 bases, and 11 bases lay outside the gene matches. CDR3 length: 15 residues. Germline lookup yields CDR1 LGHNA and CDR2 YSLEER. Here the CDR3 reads CASSFSGTGSATQYF. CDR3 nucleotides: TGCGCCAGCAGCTTCTCCGGGACAGGGAGCGCTACGCAGTATTTT.

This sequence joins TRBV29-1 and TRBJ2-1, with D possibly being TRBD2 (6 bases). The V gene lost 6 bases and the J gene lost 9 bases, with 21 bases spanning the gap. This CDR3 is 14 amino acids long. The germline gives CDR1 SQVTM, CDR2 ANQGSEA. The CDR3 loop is CSVGGPKLGGEQFF. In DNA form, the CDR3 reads TGCAGCGTCGGGGGACCGAAACTGGGTGGTGAGCAGTTCTTC.

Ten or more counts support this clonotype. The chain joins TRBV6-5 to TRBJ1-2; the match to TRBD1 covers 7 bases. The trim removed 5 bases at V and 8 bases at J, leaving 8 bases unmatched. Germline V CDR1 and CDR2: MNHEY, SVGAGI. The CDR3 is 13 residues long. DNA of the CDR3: TGTGCCAGCAGTATAACAGGGGTGGGGGGCTACACCTTC. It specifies CASSITGVGGYTF.

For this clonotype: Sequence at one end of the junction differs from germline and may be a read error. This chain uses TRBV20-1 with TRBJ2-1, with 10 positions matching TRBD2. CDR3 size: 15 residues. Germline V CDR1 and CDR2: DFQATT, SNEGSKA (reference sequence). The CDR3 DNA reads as TGCAGTGTCCTGACTGGGACTAGCGTTCTCCATGAGCAATTCTTC. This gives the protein CSVLTGTSVLHEQFF.

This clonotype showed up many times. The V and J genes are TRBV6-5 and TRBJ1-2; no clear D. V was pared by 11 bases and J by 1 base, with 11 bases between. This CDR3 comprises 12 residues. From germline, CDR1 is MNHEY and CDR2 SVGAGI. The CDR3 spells CAVRENNYGYTF. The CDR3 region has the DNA TGTGCCGTACGGGAAAATAACTATGGCTACACCTTC.

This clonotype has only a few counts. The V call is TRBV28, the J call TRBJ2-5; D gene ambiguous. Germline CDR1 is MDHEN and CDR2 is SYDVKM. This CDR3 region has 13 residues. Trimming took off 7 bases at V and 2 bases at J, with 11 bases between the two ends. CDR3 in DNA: TGTGCCAGCACATCGGGTCCTCAAGAGACCCAGTACTTC. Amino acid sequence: CASTSGPQETQYF. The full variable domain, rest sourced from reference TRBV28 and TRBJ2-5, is DVKVTQSSRYLVKRTGEKVFLECVQDMDHENMFWYRQDPGLGLRLIYFSYDVKMKEKGDIPEGYSVSREKKERFSLILESASTNQTSMYLCASTSGPQETQYFGPGTRLLVL.

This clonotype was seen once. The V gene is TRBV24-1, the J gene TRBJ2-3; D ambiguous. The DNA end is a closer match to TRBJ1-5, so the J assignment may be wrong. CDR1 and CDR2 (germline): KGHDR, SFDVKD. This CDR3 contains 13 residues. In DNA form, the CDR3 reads TGTGCCACCCGGACGGCACGCACAGATACGCAGCATTTT. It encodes CATRTARTDTQHF.

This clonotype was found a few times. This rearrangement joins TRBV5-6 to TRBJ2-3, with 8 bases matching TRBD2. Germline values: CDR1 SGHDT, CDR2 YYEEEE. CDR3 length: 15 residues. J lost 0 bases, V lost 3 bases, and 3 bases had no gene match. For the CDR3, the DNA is TGTGCCAGCAGCTGGGGACTAGATAGCACAGATACGCAGTATTTT. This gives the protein CASSWGLDSTDTQYF.

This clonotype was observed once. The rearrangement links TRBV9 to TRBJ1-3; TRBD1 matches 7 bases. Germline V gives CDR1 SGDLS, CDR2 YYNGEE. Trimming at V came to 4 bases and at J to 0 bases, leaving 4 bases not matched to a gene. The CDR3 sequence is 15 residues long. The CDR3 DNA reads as TGTGCCAGCAGCTCGACAGGGTACTCTGGAAACACCATATATTTT. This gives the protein CASSSTGYSGNTIYF.

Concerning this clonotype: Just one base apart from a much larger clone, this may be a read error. CDR3 nucleotide sequence: TGCGCCAGCAGCCAAAATGGGGGGGCGCGCAACAATGAGCAGTTCTTC. Its translation: CASSQNGGARNNEQFF. The V and J genes are TRBV4-3 and TRBJ2-1, with D possibly matching TRBD2 (7 bases). The CDR3 consists of 16 residues. CDR1 and CDR2 (germline): LGHNA, YSLEER. V was trimmed by 2 bases and J by 5 bases, leaving 16 bases between them.

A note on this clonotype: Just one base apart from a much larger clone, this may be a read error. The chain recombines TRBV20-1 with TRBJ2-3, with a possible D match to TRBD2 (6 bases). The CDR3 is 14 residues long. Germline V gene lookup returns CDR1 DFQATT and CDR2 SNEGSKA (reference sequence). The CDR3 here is CSVEGTPSIDTQYF. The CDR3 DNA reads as TGCAGTGTGGAGGGGACCCCTAGCATAGATACGCAGTATTTT.

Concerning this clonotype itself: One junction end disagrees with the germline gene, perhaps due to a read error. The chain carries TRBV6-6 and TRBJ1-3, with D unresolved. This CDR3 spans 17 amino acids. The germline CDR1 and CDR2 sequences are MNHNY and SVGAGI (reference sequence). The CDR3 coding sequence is TGTGTCAGCAGTTATGGGCAGCTTGAGAACTCTGAAAACACCATATATTTT. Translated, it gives CVSSYGQLENSENTIYF.

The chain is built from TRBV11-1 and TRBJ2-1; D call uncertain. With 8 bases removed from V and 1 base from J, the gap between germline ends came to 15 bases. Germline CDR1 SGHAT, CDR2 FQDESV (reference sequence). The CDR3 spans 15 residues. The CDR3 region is CASCRTGGSYNEQFF. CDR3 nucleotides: TGTGCCAGCTGCCGGACCGGCGGTTCCTACAATGAGCAGTTCTTC.

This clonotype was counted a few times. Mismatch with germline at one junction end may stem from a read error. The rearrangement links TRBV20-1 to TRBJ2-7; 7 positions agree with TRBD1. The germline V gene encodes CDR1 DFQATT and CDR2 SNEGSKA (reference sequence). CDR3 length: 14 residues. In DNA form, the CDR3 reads TGCAGTGTTAGGAACGACAGGGCAGCCTATGAGCAGTACTTC. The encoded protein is CSVRNDRAAYEQYF.

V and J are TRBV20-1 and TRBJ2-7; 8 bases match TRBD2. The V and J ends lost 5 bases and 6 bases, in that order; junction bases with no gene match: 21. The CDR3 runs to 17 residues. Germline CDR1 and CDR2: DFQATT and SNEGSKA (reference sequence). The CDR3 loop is CSASTQWTSRRLGEQYF. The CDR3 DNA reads TGCAGTGCTTCGACCCAATGGACTAGCAGGAGATTAGGCGAGCAGTACTTC.